Shown below are 28 T cell receptor beta chains from a single sample sequenced in a study of blood T cells in healthy people across ages. A second about 7 to 12 cycle PCR used barcoded and J-beta primers. In TCRdb, the 5' RACE reads were re-called with MiXCR into one record per CDR3 protein. Among 1.2 million to 1.5 million distinct CDR3 sequences, approximately 59% were seen once, and the ten largest hold 6.7%. Sequencing input: blood. These receptors were collected from a man between 18 and 35 years old in good health.

This sequence joins TRBV29-1 and TRBJ2-4; possible D gene TRBD2, 5 bases. The CDR3 length is 15 residues. Germline V gene lookup returns CDR1 SQVTM and CDR2 ANQGSEA. V was shortened by 6 bases and J by 4 bases, with 19 bases between the two germline ends. CDR3 DNA sequence: TGCAGCGTAGCCGACCGGGTAGCGAGAAAAAACATTCAGTACTTC. It translates to CSVADRVARKNIQYF.

Turning to this clonotype: A much larger clone lies a single base off, so this may be a read error. The chain employs TRBV3-1 and TRBJ2-7; 7 bases are a match to TRBD1. The CDR3 has 13 amino acids. Per the germline V gene, CDR1 is LGHDT and CDR2 is YNNKEL (reference sequence). This chain's CDR3 is CACSQVDRYEQYF. CDR3 DNA: TGTGCCTGCAGCCAGGTGGACAGGTACGAGCAGTACTTC.

This clonotype was counted a single time. CDR3 bases: TGTGCCAGCAGCCAAGATATGACTAGCGTTGCCTACGAGCAGTACTTC. The encoded protein is CASSQDMTSVAYEQYF. The chain has TRBV3-1 and TRBJ2-7; 8 bases are shared with TRBD2. In germline, CDR1 is LGHDT, CDR2 YNNKEL (reference sequence). This CDR3 is built from 16 residues. After removal of 0 bases from V and 2 bases from J, the junction contained 6 bases not matched to a gene.

This clonotype was counted many times. The gene calls are TRBV9 and TRBJ2-7; maybe TRBD2 (6 bases). Germline values: CDR1 SGDLS, CDR2 YYNGEE. The CDR3 extends over 14 amino acids. V was shortened by 2 bases and J by 2 bases, with 11 bases between the two germline ends. CDR3 bases: TGTGCCAGCAGCGTCGGTGGCGGGACCTACGAGCAGTACTTC. It specifies CASSVGGGTYEQYF.

The chain uses TRBV5-1 and TRBJ2-3, with TRBD2 as a possible D gene (6 bases). V was cut by 1 base and J by 1 base, with 13 bases left in between. This CDR3 is 16 amino acids long. Per the germline V gene, CDR1 is SGHRS and CDR2 is YFSETQ. CDR3: CASSLLTREGTDTQYF. The CDR3 DNA sequence: TGCGCCAGCAGCTTGTTGACTAGGGAGGGCACAGATACGCAGTATTTT.

This chain uses TRBV29-1 with TRBJ1-3; the match to TRBD1 covers 7 bases. The germline CDR1 and CDR2 sequences are SQVTM and ANQGSEA. Trimming took 3 bases from V and 0 from J; bases not matched to a gene: 8. The CDR3 has 16 amino acids. The CDR3 DNA follows: TGCAGCGTTGAGGAATACAGGGGTGGCTCTGGAAACACCATATATTTT. Its translation is CSVEEYRGGSGNTIYF.

The V and J genes are TRBV28 and TRBJ1-6; D might be TRBD1 (6 bases). Germline-derived CDR1 and CDR2 are MDHEN and SYDVKM. CDR3 length: 13 amino acids. V was trimmed by 6 bases and J by 13 bases, leaving 16 bases between them. Here the CDR3 reads CASSQGPPSPLHF. CDR3 DNA sequence: TGTGCCAGCAGCCAGGGGCCACCCTCTCCCCTCCACTTT.

The chain recombines TRBV6-5 with TRBJ2-3; D unresolved. The length of the CDR3 is 14 residues. V gave up 4 bases and J gave up 2 bases, with 10 bases separating them. From germline, CDR1 is MNHEY and CDR2 SVGAGI. CDR3 in DNA: TGTGCCAGCAGTTCCTTCGAGACCACAGATACGCAGTATTTT. Translated, it gives CASSSFETTDTQYF.

V gene TRBV12-3 or TRBV12-4 combines with J gene TRBJ1-6; D ambiguous. V gave up 3 bases and J gave up 6 bases, with 12 bases separating them. The CDR3 contains 15 residues. The CDR3 nucleotides are TGTGCCAGCAGTTTTCAAGACGGATTTAATTCACCCCTCCACTTT. Its protein product is CASSFQDGFNSPLHF.

The V call is TRBV7-2, the J call TRBJ2-4; 10 positions match TRBD2. Trimming took 2 bases from V and 13 from J; bases not matched to a gene: 14. The CDR3 totals 16 residues. Germline V gene data show CDR1 as SGHTA and CDR2 as FQGNSA. DNA of the CDR3: TGTGCCAGCAGCTTATCCCCCAGCGGGGGGGCTGTTGGGCAGTACTTC. Translated, it gives CASSLSPSGGAVGQYF.

This clonotype has a single count. This chain links TRBV20-1 with TRBJ2-4; TRBD1 matches at 9 bases. This CDR3 has 16 amino acids. Germline CDR1 is DFQATT and CDR2 is SNEGSKA (reference sequence). Losses at the gene ends were 0 bases for V and 1 base for J; bases not matched to a gene: 4. CDR3 region: CSARDLGQGAKNIQYF. The CDR3 DNA follows: TGCAGTGCTAGAGATCTTGGACAGGGGGCCAAAAACATTCAGTACTTC.

As DNA, the CDR3 is TGTGCCAGCATGCCATCCACTAGCGGGATTGCAGATACGCAGTATTTT. It specifies CASMPSTSGIADTQYF. The J gene is TRBJ2-3, the V gene TRBV4-2; 10 bases line up with TRBD2. The V segment lost 7 bases and the J segment 4 bases; nucleotides outside the gene matches: 11. The CDR3 is 16 residues long. The germline V gene encodes CDR1 LGHNA and CDR2 YNFKEQ.

V and J are TRBV29-1 and TRBJ2-4; D is ambiguous. The germline V gene has CDR1 SQVTM and CDR2 ANQGSEA. The CDR3 loop spans 17 amino acids. Trimming cost V 4 bases and J 0 bases, with 19 bases left between them. The chain's CDR3 is CSVGGIVEDLAKNIQYF. The CDR3 DNA reads TGCAGCGTTGGGGGAATAGTCGAGGATCTAGCCAAAAACATTCAGTACTTC.

This clonotype was observed a single time. This rearrangement joins TRBV7-6 to TRBJ1-6; D ambiguous. V was cut by 5 bases and J by 5 bases, with 16 bases left in between. Germline CDR1 and CDR2: SGHVS and FNYEAQ. The CDR3 is 16 amino acids. CDR3 DNA sequence: TGTGCCAGCAGCCCCACGGGGAACCTTAATAATTCACCCCTCCACTTT. Its protein is CASSPTGNLNNSPLHF.

This clonotype was detected only a few times. The gene calls are TRBV4-3 and TRBJ1-4; possible D gene TRBD1, 5 bases. Germline V lookup: CDR1 LGHNA, CDR2 YSLEER. The CDR3 is made up of 17 amino acids. Trimming took off 1 base at V and 5 bases at J, with 17 bases between the two ends. CDR3 coding DNA: TGCGCCAGCAGCCAAGCCTTCACAAGAGGGGAAAATGAAAAACTGTTTTTT. It codes for CASSQAFTRGENEKLFF.

The V and J genes are TRBV12-3 or TRBV12-4 and TRBJ2-5, with D possibly TRBD2 on 6 matching bases. V shed 1 base and J shed 0 bases, with 27 bases lying between them. The CDR3 is 21 residues long. The CDR3 nucleotides read TGTGCCAGCAGTTTAGGGGGCCGCGAGGACTACGCCTATTTGTACCAAGAGACCCAGTACTTC. Residues: CASSLGGREDYAYLYQETQYF.

This clonotype was detected only a few times. The chain joins TRBV7-9 to TRBJ2-4; maybe TRBD2 (5 bases). The V gene's germline CDR1 is SEHNR and CDR2 FQNEAQ (reference sequence). V was trimmed by 5 bases and J by 2 bases, leaving 13 bases between them. The CDR3 runs to 15 residues. Here the CDR3 reads CASSIPRGSKNIQYF. As DNA, the CDR3 is TGTGCCAGCAGCATCCCGAGAGGGTCCAAAAACATTCAGTACTTC.

The chain employs TRBV25-1 and TRBJ2-5; 8 bases are a match to TRBD1. Germline trimming cut 0 bases from V and 3 bases from J; bases unmatched to any gene: 6. Germline values: CDR1 MGHDK, CDR2 SYGVNS. The CDR3 consists of 16 residues. The CDR3 is CASSEYPTGVEETQYF. In DNA, the CDR3 is TGTGCCAGCAGTGAATATCCGACAGGGGTTGAAGAGACCCAGTACTTC.

The rearrangement joins TRBV4-1 to TRBJ2-3; D remains unclear. Trimming removed 2 bases from V and 2 bases from J, with 20 bases in between. The CDR3 is 18 residues long. The germline CDR1 and CDR2 sequences are MGHRA and YSYEKL. In nucleotides, the CDR3 is TGCGCCAGCAGCCAAACCCCCCGAACAGATGGGGACACAGATACGCAGTATTTT. This translates into CASSQTPRTDGDTDTQYF.

This clonotype was picked up a small number of times. The V call is TRBV7-9, the J call TRBJ2-1, with D hard to call. The CDR3 has 16 residues. Trimming pared 1 base from V and 0 bases from J, leaving 10 bases between. Germline CDR1 SEHNR, CDR2 FQNEAQ (reference sequence). CDR3: CASSLGVPGSYNEQFF. The CDR3 DNA reads as TGTGCCAGCAGCTTAGGGGTCCCCGGCTCCTACAATGAGCAGTTCTTC.

In the case of this clonotype: This may stem from a read error, because a much larger clone lies one nucleotide away. The chain's CDR3 is CASSVNHQETQYF. The CDR3 DNA is TGTGCCAGCAGTGTAAATCACCAAGAGACCCAGTACTTC. The chain joins TRBV28 to TRBJ2-5; D gene uncertain. The CDR3 has 13 amino acids. V lost 5 bases and J 0 bases, leaving 7 bases between the germline ends. Germline CDR1 reads MDHEN; CDR2 reads SYDVKM.

This chain uses TRBV19 with TRBJ1-6; D is ambiguous. Per the germline V gene, CDR1 is LNHDA and CDR2 is SQIVND (reference sequence). This CDR3 has 15 amino acids. Trimming removed 6 bases from V and 10 bases from J, with 19 bases in between. CDR3 bases: TGTGCCAGTAGAGAACTACTAGGGAAGAGGTCACCCCTCCACTTT. Protein sequence: CASRELLGKRSPLHF.

DNA for the CDR3: TGTGCCACCAGCGACGACAGGGTGTCAGCAGATACGCAGTATTTT. Translation: CATSDDRVSADTQYF. The chain joins TRBV15 to TRBJ2-3; 7 bases fit TRBD1. This CDR3 has 15 residues. Per germline, CDR1 LNHNV and CDR2 YYDKDF (reference sequence). J gave up 4 bases and V 5 bases, and 9 bases lay outside the gene matches. Based on the CDR3 plus reference TRBV15 and TRBJ2-3, the full variable domain is DAMVIQNPRYQVTQFGKPVTLSCSQTLNHNVMYWYQQKSSQAPKLLFHYYDKDFNNEADTPDNFQSRRPNTSFCFLDIRSPGLGDTAMYLCATSDDRVSADTQYFGPGTRLTVL.

This chain uses TRBV27 with TRBJ2-5, with TRBD1 identical over 10 bases. Judging by the DNA end, TRBJ2-7 fits better; the J call may be wrong. Looked up from germline, CDR1 is MNHEY and CDR2 is SMNVEV (reference sequence). CDR3 length: 15 amino acids. The CDR3, as DNA: TGTGCCAGCACCCCTAGCTGGACAGGGGGCTACGAGCAGTACTTC. Protein product: CASTPSWTGGYEQYF.

J is TRBJ2-5 and V is TRBV27, with 13 bases matching TRBD2. The CDR3 covers 13 residues. V was clipped by 8 bases and J by 5 bases; unmatched bases: 2. Looked up from germline, CDR1 is MNHEY and CDR2 is SMNVEV (reference sequence). DNA for the CDR3: TGTGCCAGCGGACTAGCGGGAGCGGAGACCCAGTACTTC. Translation: CASGLAGAETQYF.

The rearrangement links TRBV3-1 to TRBJ2-7; 10 positions agree with TRBD1. CDR3 length equals 16 residues. The ends lost 3 bases at V and 5 bases at J; junction bases unmatched: 10. Germline CDR1 reads LGHDT; CDR2 reads YNNKEL (reference sequence). In nucleotides, the CDR3 is TGTGCCAGCAGCCAGTACTCGGGACAGGGGAGGAACGAGCAGTACTTC. This sequence encodes CASSQYSGQGRNEQYF.

CDR3 sequence (DNA): TGTGCCAGCAGCTTAGCGACTGCGGTCATTCGAGATACGCAGTATTTT. Its translation is CASSLATAVIRDTQYF. This chain uses TRBV7-9 with TRBJ2-3; D gene unclear. The V gene lost 0 bases and the J gene lost 5 bases, with 15 bases spanning the gap. The length of the CDR3 is 16 residues. Per germline, CDR1 SEHNR and CDR2 FQNEAQ (reference sequence).

The V gene is TRBV7-9, the J gene TRBJ2-4; D may match TRBD1 or TRBD2 (6 bases each). The last part of the DNA fits TRBJ2-7 better; the J call may be wrong. The CDR3 has 14 residues. The germline gives CDR1 SEHNR, CDR2 FQNEAQ (reference sequence). CDR3 coding DNA: TGTGCCAGCAGCTTCGCCGGGGGCAGAGACGAGCAGTACTTC. It translates to CASSFAGGRDEQYF.